The 24 T cell receptor beta chains listed next were all sequenced from one sample in a study of T cell responses to AZD1222 COVID-19 vaccine (dated by TCRdb to the early 2020s). Interpreted using the paper, the time point label stands for: about 28 days (+/-7) after the second vaccine dose. Library preparation employed the immunoSEQ multiplex PCR assay. This is the immuneACCESS table as TCRdb keeps it, with only in-frame sequences that have V and J called. A part of the clones is gone; compared with another copy, unresolved V genes explain less than half, and the rest is unexplained. For this sample the table gives about 110,000 clones, of which around 92% were detected only once. The top ten constitute about 8.1% of the sample. The starting material was peripheral blood, obtained 28 days after the second AZD1222 dose. Receptors were obtained from an adult who received the AZD1222 COVID-19 vaccine.

The CDR3: CAWRFTGELFF. CDR3 DNA: TGTGCCTGGAGATTCACCGGGGAGCTGTTTTTT. The genes are TRBV30 and TRBJ2-2; D call uncertain. The germline V and J ends were trimmed by 3 bases and 4 bases, with 3 bases remaining between them. The germline V gene encodes CDR1 GTSNPN and CDR2 SVGIG (reference sequence). This CDR3 comprises 11 residues.

The chain joins TRBV27 to TRBJ1-1; 9 bases line up with TRBD1. The trim removed 6 bases at V and 0 bases at J, leaving 2 bases unmatched. Germline V gene sequence: CDR1 MNHEY, CDR2 SMNVEV (reference sequence). This CDR3 has 14 residues. The CDR3 protein is CASSRQGVNTEAFF. The CDR3 DNA follows: TGTGCCAGCAGCCGACAGGGGGTGAACACTGAAGCTTTCTTT.

V is TRBV6-4 and J is TRBJ2-1; TRBD2 aligns across 10 bases. The CDR3 sequence is 18 residues long. Germline CDR1 is MRHNA and CDR2 is SNTAGT. Trimming cost V 11 bases and J 0 bases; bases outside gene matches: 16. The CDR3 spells CAPHPASGGPRSYNEQFF. As DNA, the CDR3 is TGTGCCCCACACCCGGCTAGCGGGGGTCCCCGCTCCTACAATGAGCAGTTCTTC.

V is TRBV7-9 and J is TRBJ1-2; the D is unclear. Trimming removed 1 base from V and 11 bases from J, with 14 bases in between. This CDR3 region has 13 residues. CDR1 and CDR2 from the germline V gene are SEHNR and FQNEAQ (reference sequence). CDR3 sequence: CASSLEAAVGYTF. The CDR3 nucleotides are TGTGCCAGCAGCTTAGAGGCGGCCGTCGGATACACCTTC.

V is TRBV19 and J is TRBJ1-4; D not certain. The CDR3 extends over 14 amino acids. Germline lookup yields CDR1 LNHDA and CDR2 SQIVND (reference sequence). The V and J ends lost 2 bases and 5 bases respectively, with 9 bases between them. This CDR3 reads CASSIQVLNEKLFF. DNA of the CDR3: TGTGCCAGTAGTATACAGGTCTTAAATGAAAAACTGTTTTTT.

This rearrangement joins TRBV6-1 to TRBJ2-1, with 8 bases that match TRBD1. CDR1 and CDR2 (germline): MNHNS, SASEGT. This CDR3 spans 15 amino acids. With V trimmed by 2 bases and J by 1 base, 1 base remained unmatched. This chain's CDR3 is CASSEQGASYNEQFF. In nucleotides, the CDR3 is TGTGCCAGCAGTGAACAGGGGGCGTCCTACAATGAGCAGTTCTTC.

The rearrangement joins TRBV15 to TRBJ2-2; 8 positions agree with TRBD1. J lost 3 bases, V lost 0 bases, and 3 bases had no gene match. CDR3 length equals 16 residues. The germline gives CDR1 LNHNV, CDR2 YYDKDF (reference sequence). CDR3 DNA: TGTGCCACCAGCAGAGACCCGGACAGGGACACCGGGGAGCTGTTTTTT. Encoded protein: CATSRDPDRDTGELFF.

This chain joins TRBV11-1 and TRBJ1-4; D may be TRBD1 (6 bases). Germline values: CDR1 SGHAT, CDR2 FQDESV (reference sequence). Trimming stripped 5 bases from V and 7 bases from J, with 14 bases between. This CDR3 is built from 14 residues. CDR3 protein: CASSRPTGGEKLFF. The CDR3 nucleotides are TGTGCCAGCAGCAGACCGACAGGAGGTGAAAAACTGTTTTTT.

This chain connects TRBV4-1 to TRBJ1-6, with 8 bases aligning to TRBD1. Germline V gene lookup returns CDR1 MGHRA and CDR2 YSYEKL. The CDR3 loop spans 14 amino acids. The J segment lost 6 bases and the V segment lost 8 bases, leaving 6 bases of the junction unmatched. CDR3: CASSGQGSNSPLHF. The CDR3 bases are TGCGCCAGCTCCGGACAGGGATCTAATTCACCCCTCCACTTT.

The chain has TRBV4-1 and TRBJ2-1, with a possible D match to TRBD2 (6 bases). Germline assignment: CDR1 MGHRA and CDR2 YSYEKL. V lost 4 bases and J lost 5, with 12 bases in between. CDR3 length: 14 residues. In DNA form, the CDR3 reads TGCGCCAGCAGCCGCGGGACTTCGGACAATGAGCAGTTCTTC. Protein product: CASSRGTSDNEQFF.

The table lists this clone with a few counts. The gene calls are TRBV12-3 or TRBV12-4 and TRBJ1-2, with D unclear. V gave up 6 bases and J gave up 0 bases, with 5 bases separating them. The CDR3 is 12 residues long. CDR3 in amino acids: CASREPNYGYTF. Here the CDR3 DNA reads TGTGCCAGCAGAGAACCTAACTATGGCTACACCTTC.

V usage is TRBV27 and J usage is TRBJ2-3; 9 nucleotides match TRBD1. Germline lookup yields CDR1 MNHEY and CDR2 SMNVEV (reference sequence). Trimming took 5 bases from V and 4 from J; bases not matched to a gene: 13. The CDR3 is made up of 17 amino acids. CDR3 protein: CASSIQSGTGRADTQYF. CDR3 nucleotides: TGTGCCAGCAGTATTCAATCCGGGACAGGGAGGGCAGATACGCAGTATTTT.

V usage is TRBV28 and J usage is TRBJ1-6; D is perhaps TRBD1 (5 bases). The germline CDR1 and CDR2 sequences are MDHEN and SYDVKM. CDR3 size: 15 residues. The V and J ends lost 3 bases and 7 bases respectively, with 13 bases between them. The DNA for the CDR3 is TGTGCCAGCAGTTTTCTTTCAGGGATGAATTCACCCCTCCACTTT. Its translation: CASSFLSGMNSPLHF. Full variable domain (outside the CDR3, taken from reference TRBV28 and TRBJ1-6): DVKVTQSSRYLVKRTGEKVFLECVQDMDHENMFWYRQDPGLGLRLIYFSYDVKMKEKGDIPEGYSVSREKKERFSLILESASTNQTSMYLCASSFLSGMNSPLHFGNGTRLTVT.

The chain couples TRBV24-1 to TRBJ2-3, with a weak D call TRBD1 (6 bases). The V gene's germline CDR1 is KGHDR and CDR2 SFDVKD. V was trimmed by 2 bases and J by 4 bases, leaving 18 bases between them. The CDR3 is made up of 17 amino acids. CDR3 loop: CATSDSSTGPPPDTQYF. CDR3 coding DNA: TGTGCCACCAGTGATTCATCCACAGGGCCTCCCCCAGATACGCAGTATTTT.

The chain links TRBV27 to TRBJ2-1, with D possibly being TRBD2 (6 bases). This CDR3 is built from 14 residues. Per germline, CDR1 MNHEY and CDR2 SMNVEV (reference sequence). The V end lost 3 bases, the J end lost 3 bases, and 9 bases lay between the germline ends. The CDR3: CASSLYGSYNEQFF. The CDR3 DNA follows: TGTGCCAGCAGTTTGTACGGGAGCTACAATGAGCAGTTCTTC.

This clone appeared once. The V gene is TRBV7-2, the J gene TRBJ2-7; weak D call: TRBD1 (6 bases). This CDR3 spans 13 amino acids. The germline V and J ends were trimmed by 6 bases and 2 bases, with 11 bases remaining between them. The germline gives CDR1 SGHTA, CDR2 FQGNSA. The CDR3 protein is CASSSQGTYEQYF. In nucleotides, the CDR3 is TGTGCCAGCAGTTCGCAGGGGACCTACGAGCAGTACTTC.

In regard to this clone: The sample has other DNA sequences that encode this CDR3 too. The rearrangement joins TRBV7-9 to TRBJ2-7, with 9 positions matching TRBD2. The CDR3 runs to 15 residues. The junction had 2 bases not matched to a gene; V was cut back by 1 base and J by 1 base. Germline CDR1 reads SEHNR; CDR2 reads FQNEAQ (reference sequence). In DNA form, the CDR3 reads TGTGCCAGCAGCTTAGTTAGCGGGAGATCCTACGAGCAGTACTTC. This gives the protein CASSLVSGRSYEQYF.

The genes are TRBV7-8 and TRBJ2-7; 8 nucleotides line up with TRBD1. This CDR3 spans 12 amino acids. The V gene's germline CDR1 is SGHVS and CDR2 FQNEAQ. The ends lost 6 bases at V and 2 bases at J; junction bases unmatched: 0. CDR3 sequence reads: CASRTGAYEQYF. The CDR3 DNA follows: TGTGCCAGCAGGACAGGGGCCTACGAGCAGTACTTC.

The V call is TRBV11-2, the J call TRBJ1-3; 7 bases agree with TRBD1. This CDR3 contains 18 residues. CDR1 is SGHAT and CDR2 is FQNNGV in the germline V gene. V was clipped by 0 bases and J by 0 bases; unmatched bases: 8. CDR3 protein: CASSLDPGQISSGNTIYF. The CDR3 nucleotides are TGTGCCAGCAGCTTAGACCCGGGACAGATCAGCTCTGGAAACACCATATATTTT.

The rearrangement uses TRBV5-1 and TRBJ2-7, with 8 bases matching TRBD1. This CDR3 spans 17 amino acids. Germline trimming cut 5 bases from V and 2 bases from J; bases unmatched to any gene: 15. Germline lookup yields CDR1 SGHRS and CDR2 YFSETQ. Written as DNA, the CDR3 is TGCGCCAGCAGTTTCACTACCCCACGGACAGGGACCTACGAGCAGTACTTC. This encodes CASSFTTPRTGTYEQYF. Using reference TRBV5-1 and TRBJ2-7 for the parts outside the CDR3, the full variable domain is KAGVTQTPRYLIKTRGQQVTLSCSPISGHRSVSWYQQTPGQGLQFLFEYFSETQRNKGNFPGRFSGRQFSNSRSEMNVSTLELGDSALYLCASSFTTPRTGTYEQYFGPGTRLTVT.

The genes are TRBV6-5 and TRBJ1-2, with D hard to call. CDR3 length: 13 residues. Germline lookup yields CDR1 MNHEY and CDR2 SVGAGI. The germline V and J ends were trimmed by 8 bases and 4 bases, with 14 bases remaining between them. CDR3 in amino acids: CASSSTNRYGYTF. CDR3 DNA: TGTGCCAGCTCAAGTACGAACCGCTATGGCTACACCTTC.

J is TRBJ2-1 and V is TRBV18; 8 nucleotides align to TRBD1. The germline V gene has CDR1 KGHSH and CDR2 LQKENI. This CDR3 comprises 13 residues. Losses at the gene ends were 3 bases for V and 13 bases for J; bases not matched to a gene: 8. CDR3 bases: TGTGCCAGCTCACCCTCCCAGGGGGCGCGTCAGTTCTTC. Protein: CASSPSQGARQFF.

The chain recombines TRBV19 with TRBJ2-1, with D perhaps matching TRBD1 or TRBD2 (5 bases each). Germline V gene sequence: CDR1 LNHDA, CDR2 SQIVND (reference sequence). Deletions cut 1 base from V and 4 bases from J, with 11 bases between. The CDR3 runs to 15 residues. CDR3 residues: CASSIVGERYNEQFF. The CDR3 region has the DNA TGTGCCAGTAGTATAGTGGGGGAGAGATACAATGAGCAGTTCTTC.

The chain combines TRBV5-4 with TRBJ2-1, with TRBD2 identical over 7 bases. V was pared by 1 base and J by 5 bases, with 3 bases of the junction left unmatched. Germline CDR1 reads SGHNT; CDR2 reads YYREEE (reference sequence). The CDR3 contains 14 residues. For the CDR3, the DNA is TGTGCCAGCAGCTTGCAGGGAGGGGACAATGAGCAGTTCTTC. Its translation is CASSLQGGDNEQFF.